Sequencing of this TCR beta chain was carried out in a study of blood T cell repertoires in COVID-19. Across the study: The United States, Italy and Spain supplied acute and convalescent COVID-19 samples. Sources were T cells, B-cell-depleted T cells, or PBMCs; the material itself was cDNA or gDNA.

Profiled with immunoSEQ multiplex PCR; TCRdb holds only in-frame clones, not every one. The sample gives some 400,000 clones, 91% of which show up once; 0.7% to 0.95% is in the top ten. It was within 2 weeks before study entry that exposed participants met a COVID-19 case. V was clipped by 5 bases and J by 1 base; unmatched bases: 17. Looked up from germline, CDR1 is KGHSH and CDR2 is LQKENI. This CDR3 is built from 19 residues. The chain couples TRBV18 to TRBJ2-3; 8 nucleotides match TRBD2. The TCR was taken from a woman in her thirties or forties who had been exposed to COVID-19. What was sequenced was PBMCs or T cells enriched from blood (not recorded which). The CDR3 protein is CASSGGAMVAGPGTDTQYF. CDR3 DNA: TGTGCCAGCTCAGGGGGGGCCATGGTAGCGGGGCCCGGCACAGATACGCAGTATTTT.